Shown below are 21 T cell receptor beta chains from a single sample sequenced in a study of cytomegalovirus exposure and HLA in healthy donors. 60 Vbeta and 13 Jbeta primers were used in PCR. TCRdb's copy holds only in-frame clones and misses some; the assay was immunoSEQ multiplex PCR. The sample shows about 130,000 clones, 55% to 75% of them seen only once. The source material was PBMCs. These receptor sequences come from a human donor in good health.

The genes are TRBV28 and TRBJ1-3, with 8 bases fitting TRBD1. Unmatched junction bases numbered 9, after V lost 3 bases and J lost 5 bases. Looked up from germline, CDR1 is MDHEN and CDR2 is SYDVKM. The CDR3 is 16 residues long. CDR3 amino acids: CASSFVGTGLRNTIYF. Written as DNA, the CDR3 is TGTGCCAGCAGTTTTGTGGGGACAGGTCTAAGAAACACCATATATTTT.

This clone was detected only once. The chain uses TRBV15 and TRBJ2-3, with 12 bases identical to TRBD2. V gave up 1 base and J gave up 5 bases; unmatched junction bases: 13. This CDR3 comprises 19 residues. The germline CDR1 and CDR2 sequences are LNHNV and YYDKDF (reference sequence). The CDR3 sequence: CATSRARTSGTAVRDTQYF. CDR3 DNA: TGTGCCACCAGCAGAGCGAGGACTAGCGGGACCGCGGTTCGAGATACGCAGTATTTT.

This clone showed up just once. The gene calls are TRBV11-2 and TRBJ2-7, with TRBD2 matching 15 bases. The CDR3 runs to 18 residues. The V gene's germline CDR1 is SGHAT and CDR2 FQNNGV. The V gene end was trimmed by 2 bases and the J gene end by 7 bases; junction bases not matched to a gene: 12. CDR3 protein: CASSLRGLAGGSVGEQYF. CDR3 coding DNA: TGTGCCAGCAGCTTACGGGGACTAGCGGGGGGTTCCGTGGGGGAGCAGTACTTC.

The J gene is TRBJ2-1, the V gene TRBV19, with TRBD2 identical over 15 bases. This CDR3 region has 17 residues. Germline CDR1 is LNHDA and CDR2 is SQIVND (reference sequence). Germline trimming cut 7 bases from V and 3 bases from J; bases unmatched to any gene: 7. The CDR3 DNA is TGTGCCAGTACCTCAGGACTAGCGGGAGGGTTCTACAATGAGCAGTTCTTC. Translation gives CASTSGLAGGFYNEQFF. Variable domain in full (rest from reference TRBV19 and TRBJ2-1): DGGITQSPKYLFRKEGQNVTLSCEQNLNHDAMYWYRQDPGQGLRLIYYSQIVNDFQKGDIAEGYSVSREKKESFPLTVTSAQKNPTAFYLCASTSGLAGGFYNEQFFGPGTRLTVL.

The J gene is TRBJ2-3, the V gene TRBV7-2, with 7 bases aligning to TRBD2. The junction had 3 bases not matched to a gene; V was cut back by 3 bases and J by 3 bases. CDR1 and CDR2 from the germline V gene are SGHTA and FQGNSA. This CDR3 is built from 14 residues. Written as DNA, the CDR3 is TGTGCCAGCAGCTTCACCGGGGGGACAGATACGCAGTATTTT. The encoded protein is CASSFTGGTDTQYF. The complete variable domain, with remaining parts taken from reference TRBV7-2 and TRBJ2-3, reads GAGVSQSPSNKVTEKGKDVELRCDPISGHTALYWYRQSLGQGLEFLIYFQGNSAPDKSGLPSDRFSAERTGGSVSTLTIQRTQQEDSAVYLCASSFTGGTDTQYFGPGTRLTVL.

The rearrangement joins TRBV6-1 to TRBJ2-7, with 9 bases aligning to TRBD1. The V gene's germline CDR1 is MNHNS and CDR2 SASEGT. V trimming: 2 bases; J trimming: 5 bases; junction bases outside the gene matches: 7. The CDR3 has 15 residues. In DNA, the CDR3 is TGTGCCAGCAGTGAAAATGGACAGGGGTCCGACGAGCAGTACTTC. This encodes CASSENGQGSDEQYF.

The CDR3 DNA reads as TGTGCCAGCAGTTTGGGCCCCGGGGGGGAGCAGTACTTC. Translating it yields CASSLGPGGEQYF. The chain employs TRBV27 and TRBJ2-7; 7 positions match TRBD2. The J segment lost 7 bases and the V segment lost 3 bases, leaving 6 bases of the junction unmatched. Germline V CDR1 and CDR2: MNHEY, SMNVEV (reference sequence). There are 13 residues in the CDR3.

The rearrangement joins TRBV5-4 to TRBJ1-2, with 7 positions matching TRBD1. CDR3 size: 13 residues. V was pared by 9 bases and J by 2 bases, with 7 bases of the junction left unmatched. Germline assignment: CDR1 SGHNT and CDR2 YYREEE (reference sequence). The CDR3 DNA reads TGTGCCACCGCGACAGGGTTAAACTATGGCTACACCTTC. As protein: CATATGLNYGYTF.

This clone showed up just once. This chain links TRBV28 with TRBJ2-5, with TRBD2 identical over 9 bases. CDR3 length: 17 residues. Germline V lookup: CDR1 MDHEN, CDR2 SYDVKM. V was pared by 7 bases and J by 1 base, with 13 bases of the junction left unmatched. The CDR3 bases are TGTGCCAGCACCCAGGGGCTAGCGGGAACGCTCCAAGAGACCCAGTACTTC. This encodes CASTQGLAGTLQETQYF.

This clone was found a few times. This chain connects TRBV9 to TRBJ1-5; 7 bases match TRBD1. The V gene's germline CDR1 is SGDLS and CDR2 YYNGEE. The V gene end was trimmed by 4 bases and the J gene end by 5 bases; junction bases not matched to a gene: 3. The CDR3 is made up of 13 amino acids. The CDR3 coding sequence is TGTGCCAGCAGCTGGGGGACAGATCAGCCCCAGCATTTT. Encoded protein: CASSWGTDQPQHF.

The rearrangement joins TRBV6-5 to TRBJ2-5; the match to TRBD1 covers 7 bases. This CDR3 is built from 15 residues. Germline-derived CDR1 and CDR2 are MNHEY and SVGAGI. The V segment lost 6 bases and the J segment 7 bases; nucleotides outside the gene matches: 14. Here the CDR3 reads CASRVGDRDAGTQYF. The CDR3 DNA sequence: TGTGCCAGCAGGGTGGGAGACAGGGATGCGGGGACCCAGTACTTC.

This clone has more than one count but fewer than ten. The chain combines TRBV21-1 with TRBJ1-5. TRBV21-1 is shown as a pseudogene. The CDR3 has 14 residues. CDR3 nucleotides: TGTGCCAGCAGCCTGGAAAGCGAGGGTCAGCCCCAGCATTTT. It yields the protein CASSLESEGQPQHF.

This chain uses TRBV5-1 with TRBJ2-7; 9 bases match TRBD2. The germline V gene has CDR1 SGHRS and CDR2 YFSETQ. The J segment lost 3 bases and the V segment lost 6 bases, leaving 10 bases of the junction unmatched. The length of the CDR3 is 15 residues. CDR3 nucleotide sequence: TGCGCCAGCACCCCCAGGACTAGCGTCGGCTACGAGCAGTACTTC. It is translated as CASTPRTSVGYEQYF.

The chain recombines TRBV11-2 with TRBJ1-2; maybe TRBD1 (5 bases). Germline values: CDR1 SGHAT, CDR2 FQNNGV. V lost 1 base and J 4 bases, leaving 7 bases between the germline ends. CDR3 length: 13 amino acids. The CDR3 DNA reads TGTGCCAGCAGCTTAGGGACACCCTATGGCTACACCTTC. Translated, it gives CASSLGTPYGYTF.

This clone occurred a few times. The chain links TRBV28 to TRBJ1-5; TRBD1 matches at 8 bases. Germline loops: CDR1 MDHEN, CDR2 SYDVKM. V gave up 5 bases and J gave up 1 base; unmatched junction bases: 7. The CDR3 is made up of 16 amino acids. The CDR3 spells CASSPRTGLSNQPQHF. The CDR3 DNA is TGTGCCAGCAGTCCCCGGACAGGGTTGAGCAATCAGCCCCAGCATTTT.

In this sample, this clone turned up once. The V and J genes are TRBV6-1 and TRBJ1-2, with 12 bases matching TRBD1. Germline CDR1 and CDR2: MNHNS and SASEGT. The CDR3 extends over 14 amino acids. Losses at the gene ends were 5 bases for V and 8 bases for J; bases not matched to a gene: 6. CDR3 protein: CASSSGTGGWGYTF. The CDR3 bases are TGTGCCAGCAGTTCCGGGACAGGGGGCTGGGGCTACACCTTC.

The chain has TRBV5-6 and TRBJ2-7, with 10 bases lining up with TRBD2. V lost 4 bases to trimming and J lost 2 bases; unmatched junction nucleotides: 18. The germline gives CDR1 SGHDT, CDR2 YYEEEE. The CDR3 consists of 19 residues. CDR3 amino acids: CASSLLRAIAGGTAYEQYF. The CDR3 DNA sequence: TGTGCCAGCAGCCTCCTCAGGGCAATAGCGGGGGGTACTGCCTACGAGCAGTACTTC. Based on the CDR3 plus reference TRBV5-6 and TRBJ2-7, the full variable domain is DAGVTQSPTHLIKTRGQQVTLRCSPKSGHDTVSWYQQALGQGPQFIFQYYEEEERQRGNFPDRFSGHQFPNYSSELNVNALLLGDSALYLCASSLLRAIAGGTAYEQYFGPGTRLTVT.

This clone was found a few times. CDR3 protein: CASSLQSGANTGELFF. The CDR3 DNA is TGTGCCAGCAGCTTACAGTCAGGCGCGAACACCGGGGAGCTGTTTTTT. V usage is TRBV7-8 and J usage is TRBJ2-2; D not certain. This CDR3 is built from 16 residues. Germline CDR1 SGHVS, CDR2 FQNEAQ. V was clipped by 2 bases and J by 0 bases, with 10 bases between them.

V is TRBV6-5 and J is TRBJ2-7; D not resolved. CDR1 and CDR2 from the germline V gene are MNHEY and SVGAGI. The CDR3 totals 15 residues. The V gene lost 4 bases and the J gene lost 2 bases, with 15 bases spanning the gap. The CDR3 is CASSSYELTTYEQYF. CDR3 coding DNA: TGTGCCAGCAGTTCGTACGAACTCACCACCTACGAGCAGTACTTC.

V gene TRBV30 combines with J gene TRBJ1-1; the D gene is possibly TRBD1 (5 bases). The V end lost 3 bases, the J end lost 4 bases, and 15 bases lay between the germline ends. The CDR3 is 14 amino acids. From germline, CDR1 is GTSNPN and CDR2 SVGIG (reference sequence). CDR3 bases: TGTGCCTGGAGCGAAGCTTACAGGAGCACTGAAGCTTTCTTT. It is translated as CAWSEAYRSTEAFF.

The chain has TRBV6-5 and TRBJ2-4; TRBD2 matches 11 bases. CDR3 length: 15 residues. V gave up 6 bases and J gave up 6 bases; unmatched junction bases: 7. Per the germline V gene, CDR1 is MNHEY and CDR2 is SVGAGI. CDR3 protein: CASSLRLAGGNIQYF. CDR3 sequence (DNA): TGTGCCAGCAGCCTACGCCTAGCGGGGGGAAACATTCAGTACTTC.